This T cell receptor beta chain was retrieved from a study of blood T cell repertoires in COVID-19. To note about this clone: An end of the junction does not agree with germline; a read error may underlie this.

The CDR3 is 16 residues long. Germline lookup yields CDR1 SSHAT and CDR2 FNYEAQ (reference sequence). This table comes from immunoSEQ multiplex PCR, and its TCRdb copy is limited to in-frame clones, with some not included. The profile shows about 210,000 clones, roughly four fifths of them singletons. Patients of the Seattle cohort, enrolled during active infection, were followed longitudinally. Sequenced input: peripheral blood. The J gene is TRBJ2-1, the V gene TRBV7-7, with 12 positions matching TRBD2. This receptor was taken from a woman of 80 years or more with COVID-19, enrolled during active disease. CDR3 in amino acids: CASSLGLAGGRDEQFF. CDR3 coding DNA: TGTGCTAGCAGCTTAGGGCTAGCGGGGGGGAGGGATGAGCAGTTCTTC.